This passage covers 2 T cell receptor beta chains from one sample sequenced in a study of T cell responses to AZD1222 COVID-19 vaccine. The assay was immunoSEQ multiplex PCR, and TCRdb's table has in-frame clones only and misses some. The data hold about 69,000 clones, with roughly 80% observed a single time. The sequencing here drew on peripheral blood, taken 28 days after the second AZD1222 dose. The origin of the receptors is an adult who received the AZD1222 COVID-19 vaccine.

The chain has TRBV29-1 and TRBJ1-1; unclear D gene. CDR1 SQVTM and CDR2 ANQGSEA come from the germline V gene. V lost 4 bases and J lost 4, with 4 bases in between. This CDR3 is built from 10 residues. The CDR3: CSVGATEAFF. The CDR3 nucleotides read TGCAGCGTTGGGGCCACTGAAGCTTTCTTT.

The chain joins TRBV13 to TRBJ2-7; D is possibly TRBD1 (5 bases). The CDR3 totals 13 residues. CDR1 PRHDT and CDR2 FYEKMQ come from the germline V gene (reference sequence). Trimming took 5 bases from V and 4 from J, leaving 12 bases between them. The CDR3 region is CASSPRQIYEQYF. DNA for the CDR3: TGTGCCAGCAGCCCCCGACAGATTTACGAGCAGTACTTC.